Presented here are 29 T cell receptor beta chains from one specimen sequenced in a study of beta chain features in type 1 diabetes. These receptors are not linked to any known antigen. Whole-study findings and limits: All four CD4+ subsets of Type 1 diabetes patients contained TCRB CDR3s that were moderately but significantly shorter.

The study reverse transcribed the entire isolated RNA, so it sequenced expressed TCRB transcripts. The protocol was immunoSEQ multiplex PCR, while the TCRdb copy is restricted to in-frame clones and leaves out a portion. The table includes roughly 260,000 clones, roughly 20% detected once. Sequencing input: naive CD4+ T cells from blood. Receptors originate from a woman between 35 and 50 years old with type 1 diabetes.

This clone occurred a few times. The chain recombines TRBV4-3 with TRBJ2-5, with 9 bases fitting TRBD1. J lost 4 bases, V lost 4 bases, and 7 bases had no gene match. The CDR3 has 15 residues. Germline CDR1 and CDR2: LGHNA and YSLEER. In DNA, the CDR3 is TGCGCCAGCAGCCCTTACGGGACAGGGAGAGAGACCCAGTACTTC. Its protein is CASSPYGTGRETQYF.

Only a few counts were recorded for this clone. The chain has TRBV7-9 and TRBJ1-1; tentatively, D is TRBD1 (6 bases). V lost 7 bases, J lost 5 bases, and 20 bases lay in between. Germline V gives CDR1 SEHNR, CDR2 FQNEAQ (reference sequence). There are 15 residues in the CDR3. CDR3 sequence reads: CASIPSQGWSTEAFF. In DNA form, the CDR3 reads TGTGCCAGCATCCCCTCACAGGGTTGGAGTACTGAAGCTTTCTTT.

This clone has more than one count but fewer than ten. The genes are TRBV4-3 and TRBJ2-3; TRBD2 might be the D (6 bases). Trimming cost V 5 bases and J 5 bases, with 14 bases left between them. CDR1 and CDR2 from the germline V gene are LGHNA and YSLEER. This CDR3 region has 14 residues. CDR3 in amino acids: CASSTRTEGDTQYF. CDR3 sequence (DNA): TGCGCCAGCAGCACCCGGACGGAGGGAGATACGCAGTATTTT.

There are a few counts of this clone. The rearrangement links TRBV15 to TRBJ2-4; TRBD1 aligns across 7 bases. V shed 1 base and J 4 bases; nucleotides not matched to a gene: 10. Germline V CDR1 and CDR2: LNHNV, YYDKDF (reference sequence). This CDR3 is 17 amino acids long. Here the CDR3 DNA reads TGTGCCACCAGCAGAGCTACAGGGGTGGATGGGAAAAACATTCAGTACTTC. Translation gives CATSRATGVDGKNIQYF.

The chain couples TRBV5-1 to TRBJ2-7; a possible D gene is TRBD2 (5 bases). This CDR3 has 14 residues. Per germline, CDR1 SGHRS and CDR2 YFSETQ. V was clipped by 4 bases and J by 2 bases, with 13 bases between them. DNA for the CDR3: TGCGCCAGCAGCACGGAGGCTCCAGCCTACGAGCAGTACTTC. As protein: CASSTEAPAYEQYF.

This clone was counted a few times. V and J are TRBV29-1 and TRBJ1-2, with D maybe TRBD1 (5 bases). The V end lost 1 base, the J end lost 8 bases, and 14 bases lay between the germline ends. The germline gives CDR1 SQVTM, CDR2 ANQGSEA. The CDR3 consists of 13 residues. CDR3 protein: CSVEGGRAWGYTF. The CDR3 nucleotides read TGCAGCGTTGAAGGGGGGAGGGCGTGGGGCTACACCTTC.

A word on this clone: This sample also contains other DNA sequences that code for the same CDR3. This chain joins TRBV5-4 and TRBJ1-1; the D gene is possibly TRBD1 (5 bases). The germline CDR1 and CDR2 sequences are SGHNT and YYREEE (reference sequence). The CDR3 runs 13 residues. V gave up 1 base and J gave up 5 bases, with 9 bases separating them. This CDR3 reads CASSLRGGTEAFF. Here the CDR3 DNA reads TGTGCCAGCAGCTTGCGGGGGGGGACTGAAGCTTTCTTT.

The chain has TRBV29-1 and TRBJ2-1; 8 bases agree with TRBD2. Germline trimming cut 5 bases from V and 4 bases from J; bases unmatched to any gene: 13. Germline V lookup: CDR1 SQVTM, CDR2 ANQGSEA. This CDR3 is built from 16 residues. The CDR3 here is CSVLHLSGGLYNEQFF. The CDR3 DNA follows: TGCAGCGTTCTCCACTTATCGGGGGGGCTTTACAATGAGCAGTTCTTC.

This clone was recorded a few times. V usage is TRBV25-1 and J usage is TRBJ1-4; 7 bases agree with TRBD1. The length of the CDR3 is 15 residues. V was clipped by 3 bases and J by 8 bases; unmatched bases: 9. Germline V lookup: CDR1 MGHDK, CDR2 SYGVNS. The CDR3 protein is CASSETTGEEEKLFF. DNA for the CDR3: TGTGCCAGCAGTGAGACTACAGGGGAAGAGGAAAAACTGTTTTTT.

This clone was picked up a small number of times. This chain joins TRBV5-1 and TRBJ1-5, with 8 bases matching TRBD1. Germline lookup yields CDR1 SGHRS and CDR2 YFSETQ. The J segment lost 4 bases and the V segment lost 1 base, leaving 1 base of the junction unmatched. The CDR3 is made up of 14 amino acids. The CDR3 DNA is TGCGCCAGCAGCTTGACAGGGGGGAATCAGCCCCAGCATTTT. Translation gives CASSLTGGNQPQHF.

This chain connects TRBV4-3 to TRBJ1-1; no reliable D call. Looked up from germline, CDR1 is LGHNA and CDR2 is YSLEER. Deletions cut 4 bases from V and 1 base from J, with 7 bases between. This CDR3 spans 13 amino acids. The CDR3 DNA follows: TGCGCCAGCAGCCGGGGAGGGAACACTGAAGCTTTCTTT. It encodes CASSRGGNTEAFF.

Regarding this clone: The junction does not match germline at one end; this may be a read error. The CDR3 DNA reads as TGTGCCAGCAGCCAAGATCCAGGACTGGGGTACAATGAGCAGTTCTTC. Its translation is CASSQDPGLGYNEQFF. The rearrangement uses TRBV4-1 and TRBJ2-1, with D perhaps matching TRBD2 (5 bases). From germline, CDR1 is MGHRA and CDR2 YSYEKL. This CDR3 region has 16 residues.

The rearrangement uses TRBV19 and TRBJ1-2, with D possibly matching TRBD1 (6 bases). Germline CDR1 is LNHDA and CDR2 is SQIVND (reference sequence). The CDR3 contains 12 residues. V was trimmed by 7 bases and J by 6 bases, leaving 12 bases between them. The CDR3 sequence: CASTDQGNGYTF. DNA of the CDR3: TGTGCCAGTACGGATCAGGGGAATGGCTACACCTTC.

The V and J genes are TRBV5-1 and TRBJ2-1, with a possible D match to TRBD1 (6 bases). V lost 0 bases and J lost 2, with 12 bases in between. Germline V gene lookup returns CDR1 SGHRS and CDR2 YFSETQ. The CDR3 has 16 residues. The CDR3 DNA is TGCGCCAGCAGCTTGGAGGTCAGGGGACCCTACAATGAGCAGTTCTTC. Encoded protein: CASSLEVRGPYNEQFF.

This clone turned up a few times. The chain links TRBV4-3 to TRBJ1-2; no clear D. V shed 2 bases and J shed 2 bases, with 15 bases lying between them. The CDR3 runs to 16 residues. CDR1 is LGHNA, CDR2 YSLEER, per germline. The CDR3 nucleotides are TGCGCCAGCAGCCAACTCATTCCCGCCGCGAACTATGGCTACACCTTC. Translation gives CASSQLIPAANYGYTF.

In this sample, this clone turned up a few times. The CDR3 region is CASSQEGGTRFF. The CDR3 DNA reads as TGTGCCAGCAGTCAAGAGGGGGGGACAAGGTTCTTC. The chain combines TRBV6-1 with TRBJ2-1, with a tentative D call TRBD2 (7 bases). V lost 5 bases and J 15 bases, leaving 17 bases between the germline ends. This CDR3 spans 12 amino acids. Germline lookup yields CDR1 MNHNS and CDR2 SASEGT.

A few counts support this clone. CDR3 sequence reads: CASCRRTSRTDTQYF. The CDR3 DNA follows: TGTGCCAGCTGCCGGAGGACTAGCCGCACAGATACGCAGTATTTT. The gene calls are TRBV6-6 and TRBJ2-3, with TRBD2 matching 8 bases. The CDR3 loop spans 15 amino acids. V was pared by 8 bases and J by 1 base, with 8 bases of the junction left unmatched. From germline, CDR1 is MNHNY and CDR2 SVGAGI (reference sequence).

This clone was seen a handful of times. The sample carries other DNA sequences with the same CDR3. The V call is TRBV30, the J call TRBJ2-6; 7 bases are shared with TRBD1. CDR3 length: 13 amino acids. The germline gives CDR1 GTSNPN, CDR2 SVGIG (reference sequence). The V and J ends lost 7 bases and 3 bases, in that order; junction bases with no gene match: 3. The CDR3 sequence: CALGGSGANVLTF. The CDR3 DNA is TGTGCCTTAGGGGGCAGTGGGGCCAACGTCCTGACTTTC.

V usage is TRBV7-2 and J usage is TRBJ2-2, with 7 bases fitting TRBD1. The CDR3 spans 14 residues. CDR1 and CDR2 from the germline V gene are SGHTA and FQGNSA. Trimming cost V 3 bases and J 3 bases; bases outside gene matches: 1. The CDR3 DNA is TGTGCCAGCAGCTTGACAGGGCACACCGGGGAGCTGTTTTTT. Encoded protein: CASSLTGHTGELFF.

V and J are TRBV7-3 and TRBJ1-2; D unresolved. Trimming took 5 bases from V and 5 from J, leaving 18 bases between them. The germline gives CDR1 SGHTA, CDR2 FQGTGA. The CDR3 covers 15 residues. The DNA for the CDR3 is TGTGCCAGCAGCGCGGGAGGGCAGGATGGTTATGGCTACACCTTC. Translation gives CASSAGGQDGYGYTF.

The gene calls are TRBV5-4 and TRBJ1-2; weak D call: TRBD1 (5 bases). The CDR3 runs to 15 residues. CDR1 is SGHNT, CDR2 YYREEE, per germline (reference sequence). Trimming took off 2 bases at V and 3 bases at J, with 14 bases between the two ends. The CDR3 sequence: CASSLGPAGDYGYTF. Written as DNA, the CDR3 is TGTGCCAGCAGCTTAGGTCCAGCGGGGGACTATGGCTACACCTTC.

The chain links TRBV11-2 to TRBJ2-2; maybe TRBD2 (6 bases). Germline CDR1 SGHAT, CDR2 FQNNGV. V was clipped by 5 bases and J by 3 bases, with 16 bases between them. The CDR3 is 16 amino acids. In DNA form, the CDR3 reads TGTGCCAGCAGCAGAAGCCAAGCGGGTGACACCGGGGAGCTGTTTTTT. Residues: CASSRSQAGDTGELFF.

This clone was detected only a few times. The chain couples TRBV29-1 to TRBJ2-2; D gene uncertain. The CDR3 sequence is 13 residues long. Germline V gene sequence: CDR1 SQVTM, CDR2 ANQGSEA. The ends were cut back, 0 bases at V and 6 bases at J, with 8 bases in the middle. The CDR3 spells CSVEDDFAGELFF. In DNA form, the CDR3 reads TGCAGCGTTGAAGATGACTTTGCCGGGGAGCTGTTTTTT.

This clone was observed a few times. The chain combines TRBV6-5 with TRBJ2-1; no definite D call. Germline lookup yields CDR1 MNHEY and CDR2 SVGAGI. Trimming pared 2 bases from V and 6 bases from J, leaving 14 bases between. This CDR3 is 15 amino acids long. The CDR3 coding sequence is TGTGCCAGCAGTTACCACGGGTCCACCACCAATGAGCAGTTCTTC. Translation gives CASSYHGSTTNEQFF.

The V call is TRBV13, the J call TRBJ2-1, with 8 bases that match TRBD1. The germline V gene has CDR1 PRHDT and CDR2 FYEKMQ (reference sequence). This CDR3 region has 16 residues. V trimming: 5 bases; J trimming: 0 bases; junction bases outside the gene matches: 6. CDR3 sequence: CASSAGTGSSYNEQFF. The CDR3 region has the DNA TGTGCCAGCAGCGCTGGGACAGGTAGCTCCTACAATGAGCAGTTCTTC.

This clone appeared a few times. CDR3 loop: CASTLSGSSYNEQFF. CDR3 DNA sequence: TGTGCCAGCACCCTGAGCGGTTCCAGCTACAATGAGCAGTTCTTC. The rearrangement links TRBV28 to TRBJ2-1; possibly TRBD2 for D (5 bases). CDR1 is MDHEN, CDR2 SYDVKM, per germline. This CDR3 has 15 amino acids. Trimming cost V 7 bases and J 3 bases, with 16 bases left between them.

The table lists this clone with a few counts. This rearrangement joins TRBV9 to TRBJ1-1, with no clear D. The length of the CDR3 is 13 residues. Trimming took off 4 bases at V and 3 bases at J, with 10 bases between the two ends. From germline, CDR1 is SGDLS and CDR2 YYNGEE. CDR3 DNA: TGTGCCAGCAGCACGGAGGTTTACACTGAAGCTTTCTTT. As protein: CASSTEVYTEAFF.

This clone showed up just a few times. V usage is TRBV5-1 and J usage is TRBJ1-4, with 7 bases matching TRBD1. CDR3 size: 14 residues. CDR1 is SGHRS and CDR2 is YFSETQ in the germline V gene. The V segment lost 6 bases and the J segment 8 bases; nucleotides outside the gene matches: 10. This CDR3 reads CASTPGGGEEKLFF. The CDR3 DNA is TGCGCCAGCACCCCGGGAGGGGGCGAAGAAAAACTGTTTTTT. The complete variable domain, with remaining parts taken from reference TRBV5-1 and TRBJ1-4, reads KAGVTQTPRYLIKTRGQQVTLSCSPISGHRSVSWYQQTPGQGLQFLFEYFSETQRNKGNFPGRFSGRQFSNSRSEMNVSTLELGDSALYLCASTPGGGEEKLFFGSGTQLSVL.

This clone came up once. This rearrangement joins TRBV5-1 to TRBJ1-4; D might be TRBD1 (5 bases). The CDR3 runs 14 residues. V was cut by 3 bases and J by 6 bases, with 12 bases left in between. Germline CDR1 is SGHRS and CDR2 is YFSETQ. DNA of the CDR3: TGCGCCAGCAGCTCGCAGGACATATATGAAAAACTGTTTTTT. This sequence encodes CASSSQDIYEKLFF.